The 14 T cell receptor beta chains below all came from one sample that was sequenced in a study of blood T cells in healthy people across ages. Combining a sample-barcoded 5' primer with a J-beta primer mix, a second PCR ran for 7 to 11 cycles. TCRdb passed the 5' RACE reads through MiXCR, listing each CDR3 protein once. The sample carries around 1,600,000 distinct CDR3 sequences, around 40% recorded once. The sequencing sample was made of blood. These receptors were collected from a woman between 18 and 29 years old in good health.

In its sample, this clonotype was seen once. The rearrangement links TRBV20-1 to TRBJ2-7; D gene ambiguous. V shed 1 base and J shed 3 bases, with 22 bases lying between them. The CDR3 has 17 amino acids. The V gene's germline CDR1 is DFQATT and CDR2 SNEGSKA (reference sequence). The CDR3 nucleotides are TGCAGTGCTAGAGGATTTGCGTTGGACCGTCACCACTACGAGCAGTACTTC. This encodes CSARGFALDRHHYEQYF.

This chain uses TRBV18 with TRBJ2-7, with D perhaps TRBD2 (5 bases). The length of the CDR3 is 14 residues. V shed 1 base and J shed 3 bases, with 10 bases lying between them. Germline CDR1 is KGHSH and CDR2 is LQKENI. This CDR3 is CASSPRTEGYEQYF. In DNA form, the CDR3 reads TGTGCCAGCTCACCACGAACCGAGGGCTACGAGCAGTACTTC.

The V call is TRBV7-2, the J call TRBJ2-3; D remains unclear. The V and J ends lost 1 base and 0 bases respectively, with 11 bases between them. The CDR3 runs 16 residues. Germline V CDR1 and CDR2: SGHTA, FQGNSA. The CDR3 DNA reads as TGTGCCAGCAGCTTAGTACTAACTTCTAGCACAGATACGCAGTATTTT. Its protein product is CASSLVLTSSTDTQYF. Combining the CDR3 with reference TRBV7-2 and TRBJ2-3 gives the whole variable domain GAGVSQSPSNKVTEKGKDVELRCDPISGHTALYWYRQSLGQGLEFLIYFQGNSAPDKSGLPSDRFSAERTGGSVSTLTIQRTQQEDSAVYLCASSLVLTSSTDTQYFGPGTRLTVL.

V gene TRBV6-2 or TRBV6-3 combines with J gene TRBJ2-3; D possibly corresponds to TRBD2 (6 bases). The length of the CDR3 is 17 residues. Looked up from germline, CDR1 is MNHEY and CDR2 is SVGEGT. V lost 4 bases to trimming and J lost 3 bases, with 20 bases between them. CDR3 in DNA: TGTGCCAGCAGTTTCGCCCTCCTTGGGACTCCTACAGATACGCAGTATTTT. This sequence encodes CASSFALLGTPTDTQYF.

To note about this clonotype: At one end, the junction sequence differs from germline, possibly due to a read error. The chain couples TRBV25-1 to TRBJ2-2, with D unclear. Germline V gene sequence: CDR1 MGHDK, CDR2 SYGVNS. This CDR3 is built from 13 residues. CDR3 protein: CASSEAGRGELFF. The CDR3 DNA reads TGCGCCAGCAGTGAAGCCGGCAGGGGGGAGCTGTTTTTT.

This clonotype has only a few counts. This chain joins TRBV12-3 or TRBV12-4 and TRBJ1-5; 7 positions agree with TRBD1. After removal of 6 bases from V and 5 bases from J, the junction contained 13 bases not matched to a gene. CDR3 size: 16 residues. CDR3 nucleotides: TGTGCCAGCAGCTACTCCGGACAGGTGCCGTATCAGCCCCAGCATTTT. This sequence encodes CASSYSGQVPYQPQHF.

The chain employs TRBV4-1 and TRBJ2-5, with unresolved D. The CDR3 loop spans 12 amino acids. Trimming cost V 1 base and J 11 bases, with 11 bases left between them. The V gene's germline CDR1 is MGHRA and CDR2 YSYEKL. The CDR3 here is CASSQAREQQYF. Written as DNA, the CDR3 is TGCGCCAGCAGCCAAGCCAGAGAACAGCAGTACTTC.

The rearrangement joins TRBV4-1 to TRBJ2-1; 8 bases fit TRBD1. This CDR3 is 13 amino acids long. The ends lost 6 bases at V and 7 bases at J; junction bases unmatched: 5. Germline CDR1 and CDR2: MGHRA and YSYEKL. The CDR3, as DNA: TGCGCCAGCAGAGGACAGGGTCGGAATGAGCAGTTCTTC. Protein sequence: CASRGQGRNEQFF.

There are a few counts of this clonotype. V usage is TRBV20-1 and J usage is TRBJ1-1, with 10 positions matching TRBD1. V gave up 4 bases and J gave up 10 bases; unmatched junction bases: 6. CDR3 length: 12 amino acids. The germline gives CDR1 DFQATT, CDR2 SNEGSKA (reference sequence). CDR3 bases: TGCAGTGCTAAAGACAGGGGGCAAGCAGCTTTCTTT. Amino acid sequence: CSAKDRGQAAFF.

The V gene is TRBV10-2, the J gene TRBJ2-1; the match to TRBD2 covers 11 bases. With 6 bases clipped from V and 9 bases from J, the junction kept 7 bases outside the gene matches. The germline gives CDR1 WSHSY, CDR2 SAAADI. This CDR3 comprises 14 residues. In nucleotides, the CDR3 is TGCGCCAGCAGAGGGACTAGCGGCTTCAGTGAGCAGTTCTTC. This gives the protein CASRGTSGFSEQFF.

This chain uses TRBV29-1 with TRBJ2-7, with D possibly being TRBD1 (5 bases). The germline V gene encodes CDR1 SQVTM and CDR2 ANQGSEA. V lost 7 bases to trimming and J lost 2 bases, with 12 bases between them. The CDR3 contains 12 residues. CDR3 sequence reads: CSALDITYEQYF. The DNA of the CDR3 is TGCAGCGCCCTGGACATAACCTACGAGCAGTACTTC.

This clonotype was counted a single time. The V gene is TRBV12-3 or TRBV12-4, the J gene TRBJ2-1; 10 nucleotides align to TRBD2. The length of the CDR3 is 14 residues. Germline trimming cut 7 bases from V and 5 bases from J; bases unmatched to any gene: 5. DNA for the CDR3: TGTGCCAGCAATCGACTAGCGGGCCACAATGAGCAGTTCTTC. Encoded protein: CASNRLAGHNEQFF.

This clonotype showed up just a few times. The chain couples TRBV20-1 to TRBJ2-1; D call uncertain. The germline CDR1 and CDR2 sequences are DFQATT and SNEGSKA (reference sequence). Trimming left V 4 bases short and J 0 bases short, with 10 bases between. This CDR3 is built from 14 residues. DNA for the CDR3: TGCAGTGCTATCAATCTACCCTCCTACAATGAGCAGTTCTTC. It yields the protein CSAINLPSYNEQFF.

In its sample, this clonotype was seen a few times. The chain recombines TRBV24-1 with TRBJ2-1; 11 bases fit TRBD2. In germline, CDR1 is KGHDR, CDR2 SFDVKD. The CDR3 runs 16 residues. After removal of 4 bases from V and 6 bases from J, the junction contained 7 bases not matched to a gene. CDR3 sequence reads: CATSDSGTSGPNEQFF. The CDR3 region has the DNA TGTGCCACCAGTGACTCCGGGACTAGCGGACCCAATGAGCAGTTCTTC.